This T cell receptor (beta chain) emerged from a study of cytomegalovirus exposure and HLA in healthy donors. The PCR contained 60 Vbeta and 13 Jbeta primers. Only in-frame clones appear in the TCRdb table, and some are missing; sequencing was by immunoSEQ multiplex PCR. Among about 190,000 clones, 75% to 85% were seen once, and the ten largest hold 2.2%. Worth noting for this clone: Its antigen is as yet unknown.

Points from the study as a whole: Researchers counted 180 or so TCR beta chains as cytomegalovirus-associated. Per a later analysis, HLA-associated TCR beta chains showed more clonal expansion than other, equally common TCR beta chains.

Trimming cost V 3 bases and J 4 bases, with 15 bases left between them. The CDR3 spans 15 residues. CDR1 and CDR2 from the germline V gene are SGHAT and FQDESV (reference sequence). Sequencing used PBMCs. The rearrangement uses TRBV11-1 and TRBJ2-5; the D gene is possibly TRBD1 (7 bases). The TCR was taken from a woman aged 30 to 39 in good health and CMV-seronegative. The CDR3 nucleotides are TGTGCCAGCAGCTTTTTGGGGCAGGGGGGAGAGACCCAGTACTTC. The encoded protein is CASSFLGQGGETQYF.